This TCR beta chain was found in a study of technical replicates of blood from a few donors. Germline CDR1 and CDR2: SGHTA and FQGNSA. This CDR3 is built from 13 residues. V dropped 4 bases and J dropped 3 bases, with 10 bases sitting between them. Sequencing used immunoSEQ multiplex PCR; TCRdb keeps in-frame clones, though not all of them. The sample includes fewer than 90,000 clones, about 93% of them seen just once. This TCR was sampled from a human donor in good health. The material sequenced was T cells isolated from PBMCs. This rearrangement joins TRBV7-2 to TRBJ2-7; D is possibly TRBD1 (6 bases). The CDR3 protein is CASSSGTFYEQYF. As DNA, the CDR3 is TGTGCCAGCAGCTCCGGGACATTCTACGAGCAGTACTTC. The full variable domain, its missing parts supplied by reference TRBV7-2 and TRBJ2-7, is GAGVSQSPSNKVTEKGKDVELRCDPISGHTALYWYRQSLGQGLEFLIYFQGNSAPDKSGLPSDRFSAERTGGSVSTLTIQRTQQEDSAVYLCASSSGTFYEQYFGPGTRLTVT.